Listed below are T cell receptor beta chains from one sample, sequenced in a study of CD8 T cells in Susac syndrome. TCRdb recomputed calls from the immunoSEQ multiplex PCR reads with MiXCR, one row per CDR3 protein. The table has approximately 74,000 distinct CDR3 sequences, approximately 93% seen once; the top ten hold around 0.94%. Sample: CD8+ T cells from PBMCs. The receptors stem from a human donor with Susac syndrome. Both conserved end residues are trimmed from each CDR3. Not all rows give a size; the values are once, few, many and, for expanded clones, a class.

V: TRBV30
size: NA
CDR3: AWRAGTTSSYEQY

V: TRBV2
size: NA
CDR3: ARLEQGRNYGYT

V: TRBV20-1
size: few
CDR3: SARGQHYGYT

V: TRBV7-3
size: NA
CDR3: ASSSGTSSWDEQF

V: TRBV7-2
size: once
CDR3: ASSLDSLNEQF

V: TRBV12-3/TRBV12-4
size: NA
CDR3: ASSPTGWMNEQF

V: TRBV6-2/TRBV6-3
size: NA
CDR3: ASRTFSGSSYEQY

V: TRBV30
size: NA
CDR3: AWEGQGYNEQF

V: TRBV15
size: NA
CDR3: ATSRDFQILGEKLF

V: TRBV29-1
size: NA
CDR3: SVVGNSYEQY

V: TRBV27
size: few
CDR3: ASSPLSYNEQF

V: TRBV27
size: NA
CDR3: ASSLAGQPQH

V: TRBV24-1
size: NA
CDR3: ATSDSRRGATDTQY

V: TRBV12-3/TRBV12-4
size: NA
CDR3: ASSPTGENSPLH

V: TRBV4-1
size: NA
CDR3: ASYQDLGTIVAF

V: TRBV2
size: NA
CDR3: ASSEARLAGRPQY

V: TRBV6-6
size: NA
CDR3: ASSSSGGELF

V: TRBV6-5
size: NA
CDR3: ASSIPGGVYYEQY

V: TRBV29-1
size: NA
CDR3: SVEGTGSTGELF

V: TRBV12-3/TRBV12-4
size: NA
CDR3: ASSLDRGLNQPQH

V: TRBV2
size: NA
CDR3: ASSEAEGAETQY

V: TRBV6-1
size: NA
CDR3: ASSQGTLAGWETQY

V: TRBV18
size: once
CDR3: ASSPKLNQPQH

V: TRBV20-1
size: NA
CDR3: SARDTNRVIYETQY

V: TRBV20-1
size: NA
CDR3: SASHSGTSGSYNEQF

V: TRBV6-2/TRBV6-3
size: NA
CDR3: ATGRGLYEQY

V: TRBV5-1
size: NA
CDR3: ASSLKAMFTDTQY

V: TRBV27
size: NA
CDR3: ASSPSGLSYNEQF

V: TRBV28
size: NA
CDR3: ASSSDWTPYGYT

V: TRBV4-3
size: once
CDR3: ASSQEQTGGPFNEQF

V: TRBV6-2/TRBV6-3
size: NA
CDR3: ASSTYGGNEKLF

V: TRBV2
size: once
CDR3: ASLEWTGTEQY

V: TRBV25-1
size: NA
CDR3: ASSERENRAQY

V: TRBV6-5
size: NA
CDR3: ASTLTWDTEAF

V: TRBV29-1
size: NA
CDR3: SATGLRDLDTQY

V: TRBV6-5
size: NA
CDR3: ASFGGGKNEQF

V: TRBV4-3
size: NA
CDR3: ASSQELQGGYGYT

V: TRBV7-9
size: NA
CDR3: ASSLTTGGDGYT

V: TRBV6-4
size: NA
CDR3: ASSDSPGNTTYEQY

V: TRBV7-9
size: once
CDR3: ASSSGLAAGGETQY

V: TRBV18
size: once
CDR3: ASSPVGYNEQF

V: TRBV12-3/TRBV12-4
size: once
CDR3: ASSYSGEGSPQH

V: TRBV4-1
size: NA
CDR3: ASSQAQGNEQF

V: TRBV5-6
size: NA
CDR3: ASSFRGNYGYT

V: TRBV7-9
size: NA
CDR3: ASSDITEDGDGYT

V: TRBV11-2
size: NA
CDR3: ASSWTGELF